Many counts were recorded for the clone carrying this TCR beta chain. The antigen is unknown. The sample belongs to a study of T cells in Graves' hyperthyroidism and ophthalmopathy. Findings of the study overall: The majority of expanded thyroid clonotypes above 0.001 also appeared in blood.

The J segment lost 7 bases and the V segment lost 2 bases, leaving 2 bases of the junction unmatched. CDR3 length: 13 amino acids. Germline V lookup: CDR1 WNHNN, CDR2 SYGVQD (reference sequence). A lack of ophthalmopathy progression within 18 months defined stable Graves' hyperthyroidism. Any patient presenting with uncontrolled infection, other autoimmune disease, pregnancy or lactation was left out. The PBMCs had their origin in roughly 10 ml of fresh peripheral blood. Regions amplified from RNA transcripts were the TCR beta CDR3 regions. Initially, a first-round RT-PCR of the TCR CDR3 employed the HTBI primer set. TCRdb used MiXCR to reprocess the multiplex PCR reads, holding one entry per CDR3 protein. The repertoire holds approximately 210,000 distinct CDR3 sequences, 17% seen once, with 50% in the top ten.

Material: blood. The V call is TRBV10-1, the J call TRBJ1-2, with 9 bases lining up with TRBD1. This receptor was taken from a middle-aged man with Graves' hyperthyroidism. Here the CDR3 DNA reads TGCGCCAGCAGTGAGACAGGGGGCATTGGCTACACCTTC. Translating gives CASSETGGIGYTF.